A selection of T cell receptor beta chains follows, all from one sample in a study of glioma-infiltrating T cells. TCRdb used MiXCR to reprocess the multiplex PCR reads, holding one entry per CDR3 protein. The data hold about 380,000 distinct CDR3 sequences, with about two fifths observed a single time. The sequenced sample was glioma tissue, nonneoplastic brain tissue, or PBMCs (not recorded which). The receptor set was obtained from a human donor with low-grade glioma or glioblastoma, undergoing nonglioma brain surgery, or in good health (not recorded which). CDR3s include the opening cysteine and the closing phenylalanine or tryptophan. Each record gives: D gene, J gene, CDR3 length, V gene, CDR3 protein. D genes are given only for firm matches.

>TRBD2|TRBJ2-5|16|TRBV3-1
CASSQRISGYQETQYF
>TRBD2|TRBJ2-7|17|TRBV6-1
CASSPGLAGGIVDEQYF
>TRBD2|TRBJ2-7|14|TRBV19
CASNPSGGLYEQYF
>TRBD2|TRBJ2-6|20|TRBV25-1
CASSDSTLLAGDSGANVLTF
>-|TRBJ2-7|16|TRBV18
CASSPLGGRVPYEQYF
>-|TRBJ1-1|13|TRBV20-1
CSARDFRGTEAFF
>TRBD1|TRBJ2-7|15|TRBV2
CASSGLGQGAYEQYF
>-|TRBJ2-7|17|TRBV4-2
CASSQDSRVGRTYEQYF
>TRBD2|TRBJ2-7|14|TRBV28
CASSLSGRVYEQYF
>-|TRBJ2-5|12|TRBV20-1
CSARDYGETQYF
>-|TRBJ1-1|14|TRBV6-9
CASSYPYKNTKAFF
>-|TRBJ2-1|16|TRBV28
CASSLNRGVLPYEQFF
>-|TRBJ2-1|13|TRBV29-1
CSVARGFYDEQFF
>-|TRBJ2-5|16|TRBV20-1
CSARGLLADIEETQYF
>TRBD1|TRBJ2-7|16|TRBV4-3
CASSQELIGGVDEQYF
>-|TRBJ2-5|14|TRBV15
CATGKYRDTGTQYF
>-|TRBJ1-4|15|TRBV28
CASRNRKGTNEKLFF
>-|TRBJ1-5|15|TRBV7-2
CASSAGGGSYQPQHF
>TRBD2|TRBJ2-3|12|TRBV28
CASSGAGDTQYF
>-|TRBJ2-7|14|TRBV3-1
CASSQDPRSYEQYF
>-|TRBJ1-1|14|TRBV4-1
CASRIVGGNTEAFF
>-|TRBJ2-1|14|TRBV4-1
CASSPGTYYNEQFF
>-|TRBJ1-2|10|TRBV20-1
CSATGNGYTF
>TRBD2|TRBJ2-7|15|TRBV20-1
CSATHRGEGAYEQYF
>TRBD2|TRBJ2-1|15|TRBV20-1
CRRASGRDSYNEQFF
>-|TRBJ2-7|15|TRBV24-1
CATSDPTSGAYEQYF
>-|TRBJ2-7|13|TRBV6-2/TRBV6-3
CASSYPNSYEQHF
>-|TRBJ1-1|12|TRBV20-1
CSAIHSGDEAFF
>-|TRBJ2-7|13|TRBV5-4
CASSLDQGAEQYF